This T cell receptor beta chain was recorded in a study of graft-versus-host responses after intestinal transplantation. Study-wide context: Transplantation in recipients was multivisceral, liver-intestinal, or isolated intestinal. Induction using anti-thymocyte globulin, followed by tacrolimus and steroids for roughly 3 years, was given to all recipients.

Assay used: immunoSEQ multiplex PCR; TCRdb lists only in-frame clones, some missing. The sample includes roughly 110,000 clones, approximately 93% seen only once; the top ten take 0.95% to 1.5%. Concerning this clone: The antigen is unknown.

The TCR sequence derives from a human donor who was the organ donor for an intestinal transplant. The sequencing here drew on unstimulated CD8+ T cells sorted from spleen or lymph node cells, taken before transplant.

The CDR3 loop reads CASSITSRGRETQYF. The CDR3 coding sequence is TGTGCCAGCAGTATCACTAGCCGCGGGAGAGAGACCCAGTACTTC. This rearrangement joins TRBV6-4 to TRBJ2-5; 7 bases map to TRBD2. V lost 5 bases to trimming and J lost 4 bases; unmatched junction nucleotides: 10. Germline CDR1 is MRHNA and CDR2 is SNTAGT. The CDR3 has 15 amino acids.